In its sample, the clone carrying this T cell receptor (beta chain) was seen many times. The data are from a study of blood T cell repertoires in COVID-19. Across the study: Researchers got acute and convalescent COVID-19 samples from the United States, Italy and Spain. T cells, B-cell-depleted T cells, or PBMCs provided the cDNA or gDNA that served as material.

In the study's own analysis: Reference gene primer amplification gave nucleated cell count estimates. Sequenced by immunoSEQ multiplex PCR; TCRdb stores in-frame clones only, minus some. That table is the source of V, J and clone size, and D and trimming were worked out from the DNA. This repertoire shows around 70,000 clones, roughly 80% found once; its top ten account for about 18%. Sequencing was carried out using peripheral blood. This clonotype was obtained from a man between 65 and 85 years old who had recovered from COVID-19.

DNA of the CDR3: TGTGCCAGCAGCATGACCCAGGGCGGGGAGCTGTTTTTT. Its translation: CASSMTQGGELFF. The chain carries TRBV7-2 and TRBJ2-2; D might be TRBD1 (5 bases). Trimming stripped 5 bases from V and 7 bases from J, with 11 bases between. The CDR3 runs 13 residues. Germline V gene lookup returns CDR1 SGHTA and CDR2 FQGNSA.